One and the same sample provided the 27 T cell receptor beta chains below, sequenced in a study of OX40 agonist ivuxolimab in advanced cancers. Sequencing was performed with immunoSEQ multiplex PCR; in TCRdb, only in-frame clones are kept and a portion is missing. The sample gives under 35,000 clones, 82% of which show up once; less than 25% is in the top ten. The source material was CD4+ or CD8+ T cells sorted from blood, sampled in a trial of the OX40 agonist ivuxolimab. Receptor source: an adult with an advanced solid tumor such as melanoma, head and neck, liver or kidney cancer.

This clone has a handful of counts. The chain joins TRBV2 to TRBJ2-1; TRBD1 agrees at 7 bases. J lost 3 bases, V lost 8 bases, and 7 bases had no gene match. Germline V gives CDR1 SNHLY, CDR2 FYNNEI. The CDR3 runs to 14 residues. The CDR3: CASFRGLRYNEQFF. Written as DNA, the CDR3 is TGTGCCAGCTTTAGGGGGCTTCGCTACAATGAGCAGTTCTTC.

The rearrangement links TRBV5-1 to TRBJ2-7; D may be TRBD1 or TRBD2 (5 bases each). Germline values: CDR1 SGHRS, CDR2 YFSETQ. The CDR3 totals 14 residues. V lost 3 bases and J lost 3, with 13 bases in between. The CDR3 region has the DNA TGCGCCAGCAGCTCGACCCGGGGCTTCTACGAGCAGTACTTC. It yields the protein CASSSTRGFYEQYF.

The J gene is TRBJ1-1, the V gene TRBV28; 8 bases fit TRBD1. The CDR3 loop spans 15 amino acids. CDR1 and CDR2 (germline): MDHEN, SYDVKM. With 3 bases clipped from V and 9 bases from J, the junction kept 12 bases outside the gene matches. The CDR3 nucleotides are TGTGCCAGCAGTTTCTGGGGTGTAGACAGGGGAAAAGCTTTCTTT. It is translated as CASSFWGVDRGKAFF. The variable domain in full, completed from reference TRBV28 and TRBJ1-1, reads DVKVTQSSRYLVKRTGEKVFLECVQDMDHENMFWYRQDPGLGLRLIYFSYDVKMKEKGDIPEGYSVSREKKERFSLILESASTNQTSMYLCASSFWGVDRGKAFFGQGTRLTVV.

This chain uses TRBV30 with TRBJ1-5; possible D gene TRBD1, 5 bases. Per the germline V gene, CDR1 is GTSNPN and CDR2 is SVGIG (reference sequence). The CDR3 extends over 16 amino acids. V lost 2 bases, J lost 2 bases, and 16 bases lay in between. The CDR3 loop reads CAWSISGLGGNQPQHF. CDR3 coding DNA: TGTGCCTGGAGTATCTCGGGGTTAGGGGGCAATCAGCCCCAGCATTTT.

The chain is built from TRBV27 and TRBJ2-7; 7 bases line up with TRBD2. Germline CDR1 is MNHEY and CDR2 is SMNVEV (reference sequence). V lost 3 bases to trimming and J lost 0 bases; unmatched junction nucleotides: 2. This CDR3 has 14 residues. The DNA of the CDR3 is TGTGCCAGCAGTTTGGAGCGGGGCTCCTACGAGCAGTACTTC. This gives the protein CASSLERGSYEQYF.

The V and J genes are TRBV6-1 and TRBJ2-7; 9 bases agree with TRBD1. Germline trimming cut 6 bases from V and 5 bases from J; bases unmatched to any gene: 2. CDR1 is MNHNS and CDR2 is SASEGT in the germline V gene. This CDR3 contains 12 residues. CDR3: CASRGTGNEQYF. The CDR3 bases are TGTGCCAGCAGAGGGACAGGGAACGAGCAGTACTTC.

This chain joins TRBV11-2 and TRBJ1-2; the D gene is possibly TRBD1 (5 bases). The V and J ends lost 5 bases and 2 bases respectively, with 15 bases between them. Germline lookup yields CDR1 SGHAT and CDR2 FQNNGV. This CDR3 contains 15 residues. The CDR3 nucleotides read TGTGCCAGCAGCCACTTAAGGGGACGGAACTATGGCTACACCTTC. Its translation: CASSHLRGRNYGYTF.

CDR3 bases: TGTGCCAGCAGCTTAGTATCGCAGGGGGGTGAAGCTTTCTTT. Protein sequence: CASSLVSQGGEAFF. This sequence joins TRBV7-9 and TRBJ1-1; 7 bases are shared with TRBD1. CDR3 size: 14 residues. Germline V gene data show CDR1 as SEHNR and CDR2 as FQNEAQ (reference sequence). The junction had 6 bases not matched to a gene; V was cut back by 1 base and J by 7 bases.

J is TRBJ1-1 and V is TRBV7-9, with 8 bases that match TRBD1. V lost 5 bases, J lost 4 bases, and 9 bases stayed unmatched. This CDR3 region has 15 residues. Germline lookup yields CDR1 SEHNR and CDR2 FQNEAQ (reference sequence). This chain's CDR3 is CASSGEPRGLTEAFF. DNA of the CDR3: TGTGCCAGCAGCGGCGAACCCAGGGGGCTCACTGAAGCTTTCTTT. Combining the CDR3 with reference TRBV7-9 and TRBJ1-1 gives the whole variable domain DTGVSQNPRHKITKRGQNVTFRCDPISEHNRLYWYRQTLGQGPEFLTYFQNEAQLEKSRLLSDRFSAERPKGSFSTLEIQRTEQGDSAMYLCASSGEPRGLTEAFFGQGTRLTVV.

The genes are TRBV20-1 and TRBJ2-7; D remains unclear. CDR1 and CDR2 from the germline V gene are DFQATT and SNEGSKA (reference sequence). This CDR3 has 9 amino acids. V dropped 6 bases and J dropped 3 bases, with 3 bases sitting between them. The CDR3 spells CSANYEQYF. In nucleotides, the CDR3 is TGCAGTGCCAACTACGAGCAGTACTTC.

The V and J genes are TRBV21-1 and TRBJ2-5. TRBV21-1 is listed as a pseudogene. CDR3 length: 17 amino acids. CDR3 bases: TGTGCCAGCAGCAAAGAACGACCAAACAGCCAGCGAAAGACCCAGTACTTC. Amino acid sequence: CASSKERPNSQRKTQYF.

The chain couples TRBV28 to TRBJ1-3, with a tentative D call TRBD1 (5 bases). The CDR3 is made up of 18 amino acids. V was cut by 4 bases and J by 0 bases, with 19 bases left in between. Germline V gene sequence: CDR1 MDHEN, CDR2 SYDVKM. DNA for the CDR3: TGTGCCAGCAGTTCGGCGGGAGGGGCGGCCAGCTCTGGAAACACCATATATTTT. It translates to CASSSAGGAASSGNTIYF.

The chain combines TRBV5-4 with TRBJ2-7; 8 bases agree with TRBD2. Germline V CDR1 and CDR2: SGHNT, YYREEE (reference sequence). J was trimmed by 5 bases and V by 4 bases; bases with no gene match: 8. This CDR3 has 14 amino acids. The CDR3 reads CASSPGLARDEQYF. The CDR3 region has the DNA TGTGCCAGCAGCCCCGGACTAGCCCGAGACGAGCAGTACTTC. The complete variable domain, with remaining parts taken from reference TRBV5-4 and TRBJ2-7, reads ETGVTQSPTHLIKTRGQQVTLRCSSQSGHNTVSWYQQALGQGPQFIFQYYREEENGRGNFPPRFSGLQFPNYSSELNVNALELDDSALYLCASSPGLARDEQYFGPGTRLTVT.

V usage is TRBV9 and J usage is TRBJ1-6; D is unclear. With 3 bases removed from V and 7 bases from J, the gap between germline ends came to 8 bases. This CDR3 spans 13 amino acids. The germline CDR1 and CDR2 sequences are SGDLS and YYNGEE. The CDR3 DNA sequence: TGTGCCAGCAGCGCCTTTGAGAATTCACCCCTCCACTTT. This codes for CASSAFENSPLHF.

The chain couples TRBV18 to TRBJ1-1; 8 positions agree with TRBD1. V was pared by 6 bases and J by 4 bases, with 10 bases of the junction left unmatched. The CDR3 length is 15 residues. The germline CDR1 and CDR2 sequences are KGHSH and LQKENI. The CDR3 is CASSRIGTGTTEAFF. The CDR3 DNA reads TGTGCCAGCTCCCGGATAGGGACAGGTACCACTGAAGCTTTCTTT.

The V gene is TRBV9, the J gene TRBJ1-4; D unresolved. The CDR3 spans 14 residues. V was trimmed by 0 bases and J by 5 bases, leaving 8 bases between them. Per the germline V gene, CDR1 is SGDLS and CDR2 is YYNGEE. CDR3 protein: CASSVGLLNEKLFF. The CDR3 DNA follows: TGTGCCAGCAGCGTAGGTCTCTTAAATGAAAAACTGTTTTTT. Full variable domain (outside the CDR3, taken from reference TRBV9 and TRBJ1-4): DSGVTQTPKHLITATGQRVTLRCSPRSGDLSVYWYQQSLDQGLQFLIQYYNGEERAKGNILERFSAQQFPDLHSELNLSSLELGDSALYFCASSVGLLNEKLFFGSGTQLSVL.

J is TRBJ2-7 and V is TRBV28; no firm D call. Per germline, CDR1 MDHEN and CDR2 SYDVKM. This CDR3 comprises 12 residues. Trimming removed 1 base from V and 4 bases from J, with 5 bases in between. CDR3 sequence (DNA): TGTGCCAGCAGTTTATTTCGATACGAGCAGTACTTC. Its protein is CASSLFRYEQYF. Full variable domain (remainder filled in from reference TRBV28 and TRBJ2-7): DVKVTQSSRYLVKRTGEKVFLECVQDMDHENMFWYRQDPGLGLRLIYFSYDVKMKEKGDIPEGYSVSREKKERFSLILESASTNQTSMYLCASSLFRYEQYFGPGTRLTVT.

This sequence joins TRBV30 and TRBJ1-2; D call uncertain. Trimming took 0 bases from V and 8 from J, leaving 10 bases between them. CDR1 is GTSNPN, CDR2 SVGIG, per germline (reference sequence). The CDR3 runs to 12 residues. The DNA of the CDR3 is TGTGCCTGGAGTGTGGTGGGGTTCGGCTACACCTTC. This encodes CAWSVVGFGYTF.

This chain joins TRBV11-1 and TRBJ2-5; D is perhaps TRBD1 (5 bases). The CDR3 is made up of 12 amino acids. The V end lost 9 bases, the J end lost 5 bases, and 13 bases lay between the germline ends. CDR1 and CDR2 from the germline V gene are SGHAT and FQDESV (reference sequence). The CDR3 reads CASTPGYETQYF. The CDR3 DNA is TGTGCCAGTACTCCAGGGTACGAGACCCAGTACTTC.

For this clone: Compared with germline, one end of the junction differs, possibly owing to a read error. The chain employs TRBV10-3 and TRBJ1-5, with 7 bases matching TRBD1. CDR1 and CDR2 from the germline V gene are ENHRY and SYGVKD. The CDR3 sequence is 14 residues long. The CDR3 DNA reads as TGTGCCATCAGTGAACAGGGGTCAAATCCGCCCCAGCATTTT. Translating it yields CAISEQGSNPPQHF.

There are a few counts of this clone. The rearrangement joins TRBV7-4 to TRBJ1-2; a possible D gene is TRBD1 (5 bases). The CDR3 is made up of 13 amino acids. V lost 1 base and J 3 bases, leaving 6 bases between the germline ends. Germline V gene data show CDR1 as SGHVT and CDR2 as SQSDAQ. The CDR3 loop is CASSLGGDYGYTF. CDR3 DNA: TGTGCCAGCAGCTTAGGGGGGGACTATGGCTACACCTTC.

In its sample, this clone was seen once. This sequence joins TRBV19 and TRBJ2-3; D is unresolved. V was pared by 5 bases and J by 3 bases, with 18 bases between. The CDR3 length is 16 residues. Germline V gives CDR1 LNHDA, CDR2 SQIVND (reference sequence). In nucleotides, the CDR3 is TGTGCCAGTAGTCCCACGATTGGGCGGAGTACAGATACGCAGTATTTT. Translating gives CASSPTIGRSTDTQYF.

This chain's CDR3 is CASSWTGVTGELFF. The DNA for the CDR3 is TGTGCCAGCAGCTGGACAGGGGTAACCGGGGAGCTGTTTTTT. The chain recombines TRBV6-6 with TRBJ2-2; the match to TRBD1 covers 9 bases. Germline values: CDR1 MNHNY, CDR2 SVGAGI (reference sequence). The CDR3 spans 14 residues. Unmatched junction bases numbered 4, after V lost 6 bases and J lost 5 bases.

The chain is built from TRBV28 and TRBJ2-1; TRBD2 matches at 8 bases. This CDR3 contains 15 residues. V lost 3 bases, J lost 6 bases, and 7 bases stayed unmatched. Germline CDR1 MDHEN, CDR2 SYDVKM. This CDR3 is CASSLVVAGSNEQFF. CDR3 DNA: TGTGCCAGCAGTTTGGTGGTAGCGGGGTCCAATGAGCAGTTCTTC.

The rearrangement links TRBV10-3 to TRBJ1-2; D perhaps matches TRBD1 (5 bases). CDR1 ENHRY and CDR2 SYGVKD come from the germline V gene. V was clipped by 4 bases and J by 8 bases, with 14 bases between them. The CDR3 has 13 amino acids. CDR3 sequence reads: CAISVGSGSGYTF. CDR3 sequence (DNA): TGTGCCATCAGTGTGGGGTCAGGGAGCGGCTACACCTTC.

This rearrangement joins TRBV6-6 to TRBJ2-7; 11 bases align to TRBD1. The V and J ends lost 6 bases and 3 bases, in that order; junction bases with no gene match: 7. The CDR3 consists of 15 residues. Looked up from germline, CDR1 is MNHNY and CDR2 is SVGAGI (reference sequence). The chain's CDR3 is CASSQDGTGGYEQYF. The CDR3 coding sequence is TGTGCCAGCAGCCAGGACGGGACAGGGGGCTACGAGCAGTACTTC.

V usage is TRBV15 and J usage is TRBJ1-1, with TRBD1 identical over 7 bases. The CDR3 has 15 amino acids. Trimming cost V 4 bases and J 6 bases; bases outside gene matches: 11. The germline gives CDR1 LNHNV, CDR2 YYDKDF (reference sequence). The CDR3 sequence is CATSTTADRLAEAFF. The CDR3 bases are TGTGCCACCAGCACTACCGCGGACAGGTTAGCTGAAGCTTTCTTT.